The clone carrying this T cell receptor beta chain was recorded many times. The antigen is unknown. J gave up 5 bases and V 9 bases, and 13 bases lay outside the gene matches. This CDR3 comprises 14 residues. Germline CDR1 and CDR2: SGHRS and YFSETQ. TCR alpha and TCR beta cDNA libraries carrying sample barcodes and UMIs came from 5'RACE with constant-segment primers. TCRdb called the 5' RACE reads again in MiXCR, with one record for every CDR3 protein. The sample includes approximately 190,000 distinct CDR3 sequences, approximately 20% of them seen just once. The entry originates in a study of T-cell memory formation after mild COVID-19. Study results and limitations: Of the contracting clones, CD4+ ones lay mainly in CM and EM, and CD8+ ones in EMRA. Later expanders leaned CD4+, whereas clones that contracted between day 15 and 85 were balanced CD4/CD8.

This TCR derives from an adult woman who had mild COVID-19 (a few samples of this study predate the infection). Cell type and time point are not known. Sequencing was done on a sample of PBMCs or a T cell subset sorted from them (not recorded which). This sequence joins TRBV5-1 and TRBJ2-5; 7 bases line up with TRBD2. CDR3 region: CATALLAPRETQYF. The CDR3 DNA is TGCGCCACCGCCCTACTAGCGCCGAGGGAGACCCAGTACTTC.